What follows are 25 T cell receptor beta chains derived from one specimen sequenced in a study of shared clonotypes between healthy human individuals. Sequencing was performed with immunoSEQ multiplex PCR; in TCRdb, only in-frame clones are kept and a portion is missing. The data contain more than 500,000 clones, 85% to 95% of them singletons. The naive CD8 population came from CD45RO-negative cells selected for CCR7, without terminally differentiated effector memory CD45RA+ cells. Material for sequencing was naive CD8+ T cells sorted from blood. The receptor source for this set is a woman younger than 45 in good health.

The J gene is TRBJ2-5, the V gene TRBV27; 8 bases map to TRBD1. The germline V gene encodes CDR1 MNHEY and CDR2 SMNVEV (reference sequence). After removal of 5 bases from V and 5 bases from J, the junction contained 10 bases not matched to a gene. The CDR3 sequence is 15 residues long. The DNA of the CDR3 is TGTGCCAGCAGTCCCCATCAGGGGGCGGGGGAGACCCAGTACTTC. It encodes CASSPHQGAGETQYF.

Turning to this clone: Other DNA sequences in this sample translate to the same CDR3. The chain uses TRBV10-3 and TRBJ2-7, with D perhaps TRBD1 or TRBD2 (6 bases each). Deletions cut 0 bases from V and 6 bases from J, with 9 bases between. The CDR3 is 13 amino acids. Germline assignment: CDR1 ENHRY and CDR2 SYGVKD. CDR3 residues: CAISESSGAEQYF. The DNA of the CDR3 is TGTGCCATCAGTGAGTCGTCGGGGGCCGAGCAGTACTTC.

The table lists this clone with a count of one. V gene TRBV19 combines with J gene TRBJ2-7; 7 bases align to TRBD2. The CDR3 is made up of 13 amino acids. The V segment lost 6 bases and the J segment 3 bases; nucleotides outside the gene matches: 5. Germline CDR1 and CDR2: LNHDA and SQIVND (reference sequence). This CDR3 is CASSIRDYYEQYF. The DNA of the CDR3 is TGTGCCAGTAGCATCCGGGACTACTACGAGCAGTACTTC.

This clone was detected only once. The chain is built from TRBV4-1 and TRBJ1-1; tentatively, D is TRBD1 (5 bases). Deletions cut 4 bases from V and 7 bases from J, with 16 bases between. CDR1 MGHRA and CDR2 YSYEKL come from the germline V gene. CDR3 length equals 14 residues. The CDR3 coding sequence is TGCGCCAGCAGCCGATGGGAGTGGGACCGTGAAGCTTTCTTT. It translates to CASSRWEWDREAFF.

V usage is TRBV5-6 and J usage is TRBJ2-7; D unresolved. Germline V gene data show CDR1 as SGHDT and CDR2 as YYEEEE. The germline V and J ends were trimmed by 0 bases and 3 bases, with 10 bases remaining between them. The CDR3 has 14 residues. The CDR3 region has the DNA TGTGCCAGCAGCTTGGGAGACATTGGCTACGAGCAGTACTTC. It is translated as CASSLGDIGYEQYF.

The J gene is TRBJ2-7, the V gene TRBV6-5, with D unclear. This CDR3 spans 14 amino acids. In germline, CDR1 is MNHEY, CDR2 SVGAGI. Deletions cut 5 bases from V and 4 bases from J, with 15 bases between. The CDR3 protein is CASSTRKAGYEQYF. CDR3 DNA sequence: TGTGCCAGCAGTACCCGGAAGGCTGGTTACGAGCAGTACTTC.

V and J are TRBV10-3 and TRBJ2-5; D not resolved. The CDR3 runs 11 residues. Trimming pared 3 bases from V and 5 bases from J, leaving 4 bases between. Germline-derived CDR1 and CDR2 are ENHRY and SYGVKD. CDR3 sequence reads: CAISDSETQYF. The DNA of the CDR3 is TGTGCCATCAGTGACTCTGAGACCCAGTACTTC.

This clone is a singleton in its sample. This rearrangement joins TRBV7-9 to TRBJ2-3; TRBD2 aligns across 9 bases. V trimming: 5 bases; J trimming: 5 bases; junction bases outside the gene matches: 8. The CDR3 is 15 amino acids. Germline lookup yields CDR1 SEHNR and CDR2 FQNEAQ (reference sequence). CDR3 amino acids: CASSRIAGVLDTQYF. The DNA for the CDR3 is TGTGCCAGCAGCCGTATAGCGGGAGTATTAGATACGCAGTATTTT.

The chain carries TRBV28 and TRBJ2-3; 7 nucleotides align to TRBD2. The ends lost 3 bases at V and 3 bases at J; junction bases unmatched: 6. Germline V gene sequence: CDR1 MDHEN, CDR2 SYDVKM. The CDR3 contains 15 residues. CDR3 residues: CASSFPAGMTDTQYF. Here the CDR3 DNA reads TGTGCCAGCAGTTTTCCAGCGGGAATGACAGATACGCAGTATTTT.

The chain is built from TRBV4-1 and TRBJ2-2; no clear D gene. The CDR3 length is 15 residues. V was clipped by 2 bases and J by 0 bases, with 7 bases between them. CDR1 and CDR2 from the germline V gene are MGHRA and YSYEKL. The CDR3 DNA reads TGCGCCAGCAGCCAATCCAGGTCGAACACCGGGGAGCTGTTTTTT. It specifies CASSQSRSNTGELFF.

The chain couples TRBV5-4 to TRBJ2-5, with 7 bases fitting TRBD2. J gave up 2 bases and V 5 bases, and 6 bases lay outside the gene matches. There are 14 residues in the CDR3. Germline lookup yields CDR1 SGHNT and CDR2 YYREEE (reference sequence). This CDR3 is CASRLGDYQETQYF. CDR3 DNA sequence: TGTGCCAGCAGGCTGGGGGACTATCAAGAGACCCAGTACTTC. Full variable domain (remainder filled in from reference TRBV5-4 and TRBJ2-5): ETGVTQSPTHLIKTRGQQVTLRCSSQSGHNTVSWYQQALGQGPQFIFQYYREEENGRGNFPPRFSGLQFPNYSSELNVNALELDDSALYLCASRLGDYQETQYFGPGTRLLVL.

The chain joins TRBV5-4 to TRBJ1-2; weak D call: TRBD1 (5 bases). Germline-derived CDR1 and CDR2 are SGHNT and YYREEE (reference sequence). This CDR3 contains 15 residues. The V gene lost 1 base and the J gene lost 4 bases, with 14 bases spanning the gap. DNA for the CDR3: TGTGCCAGCAGCTTGAAGGGGCACGATAGCTATGGCTACACCTTC. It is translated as CASSLKGHDSYGYTF.

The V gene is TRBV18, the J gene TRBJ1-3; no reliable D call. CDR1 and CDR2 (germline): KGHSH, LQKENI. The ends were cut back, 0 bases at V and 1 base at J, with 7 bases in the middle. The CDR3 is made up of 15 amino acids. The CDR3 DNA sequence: TGTGCCAGCTCACCACCAGAGGCATCTGGAAACACCATATATTTT. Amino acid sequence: CASSPPEASGNTIYF.

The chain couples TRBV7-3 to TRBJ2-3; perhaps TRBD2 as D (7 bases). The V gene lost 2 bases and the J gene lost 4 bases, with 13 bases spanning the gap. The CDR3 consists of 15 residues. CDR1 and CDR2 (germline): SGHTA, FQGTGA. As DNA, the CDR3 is TGTGCCAGCAGCTTAGTACAGGGAGGGGCAGATACGCAGTATTTT. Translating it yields CASSLVQGGADTQYF.

The CDR3 here is CASSIAANEQFF. DNA for the CDR3: TGTGCCAGTAGTATAGCGGCGAATGAGCAGTTCTTC. This chain uses TRBV19 with TRBJ2-1, with D unclear. This CDR3 contains 12 residues. The V gene's germline CDR1 is LNHDA and CDR2 SQIVND (reference sequence). The V gene lost 1 base and the J gene lost 7 bases, with 5 bases spanning the gap.

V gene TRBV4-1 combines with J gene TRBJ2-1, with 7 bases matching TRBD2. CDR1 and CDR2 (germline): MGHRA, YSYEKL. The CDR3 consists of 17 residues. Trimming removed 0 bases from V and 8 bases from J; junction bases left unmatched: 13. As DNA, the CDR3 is TGCGCCAGCAGCCAAGACGCCGCGCGGGGGTTGACGGATGAGCAGTTCTTC. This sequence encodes CASSQDAARGLTDEQFF.

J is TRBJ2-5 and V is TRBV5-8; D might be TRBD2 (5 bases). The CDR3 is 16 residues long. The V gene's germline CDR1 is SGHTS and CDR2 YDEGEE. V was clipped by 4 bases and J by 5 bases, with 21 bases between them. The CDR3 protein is CASSPPPDSRWETQYF. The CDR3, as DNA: TGTGCCAGCAGCCCTCCCCCGGACTCCCGGTGGGAGACCCAGTACTTC. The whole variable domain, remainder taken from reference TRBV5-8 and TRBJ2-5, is EAGVTQSPTHLIKTRGQQATLRCSPISGHTSVYWYQQALGLGLQFLLWYDEGEERNRGNFPPRFSGRQFPNYSSELNVNALELEDSALYLCASSPPPDSRWETQYFGPGTRLLVL.

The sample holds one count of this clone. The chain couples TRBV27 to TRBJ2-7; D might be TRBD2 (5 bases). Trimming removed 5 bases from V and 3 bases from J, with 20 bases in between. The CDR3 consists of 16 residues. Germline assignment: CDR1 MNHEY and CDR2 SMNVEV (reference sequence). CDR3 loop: CASSPSTGSLVYEQYF. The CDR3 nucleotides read TGTGCCAGCAGTCCAAGTACGGGGTCCCTAGTCTACGAGCAGTACTTC.

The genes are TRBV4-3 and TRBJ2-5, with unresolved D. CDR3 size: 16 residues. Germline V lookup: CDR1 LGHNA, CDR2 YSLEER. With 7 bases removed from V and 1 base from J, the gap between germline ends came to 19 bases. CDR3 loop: CASTSSYPNFQETQYF. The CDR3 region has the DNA TGCGCCAGCACCTCAAGTTACCCTAACTTCCAAGAGACCCAGTACTTC.

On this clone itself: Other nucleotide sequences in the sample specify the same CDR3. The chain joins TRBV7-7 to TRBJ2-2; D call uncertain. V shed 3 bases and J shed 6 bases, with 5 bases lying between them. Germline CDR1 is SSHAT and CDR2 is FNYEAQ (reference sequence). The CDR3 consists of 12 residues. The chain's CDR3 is CASSLGAGELFF. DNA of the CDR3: TGTGCCAGCAGCTTGGGTGCCGGGGAGCTGTTTTTT.

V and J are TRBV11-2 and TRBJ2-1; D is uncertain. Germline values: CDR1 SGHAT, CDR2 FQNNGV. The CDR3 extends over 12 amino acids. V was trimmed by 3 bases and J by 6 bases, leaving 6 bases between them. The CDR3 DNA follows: TGTGCCAGCAGCTTGACCAGCAATGAGCAGTTCTTC. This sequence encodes CASSLTSNEQFF.

The CDR3 spells CASSYGGTNYEQYF. DNA for the CDR3: TGTGCCAGCAGTTACGGGGGTACTAACTACGAGCAGTACTTC. The genes are TRBV6-5 and TRBJ2-7, with D possibly called TRBD1 or TRBD2 (5 bases each). This CDR3 has 14 residues. V lost 2 bases and J 3 bases, leaving 11 bases between the germline ends. The germline gives CDR1 MNHEY, CDR2 SVGAGI.

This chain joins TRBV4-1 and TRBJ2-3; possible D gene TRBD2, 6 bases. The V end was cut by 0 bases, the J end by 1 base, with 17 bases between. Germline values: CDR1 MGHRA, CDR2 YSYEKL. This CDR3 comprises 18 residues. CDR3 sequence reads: CASSQERPGGTGTDTQYF. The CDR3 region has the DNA TGCGCCAGCAGCCAAGAACGTCCGGGCGGGACTGGCACAGATACGCAGTATTTT.

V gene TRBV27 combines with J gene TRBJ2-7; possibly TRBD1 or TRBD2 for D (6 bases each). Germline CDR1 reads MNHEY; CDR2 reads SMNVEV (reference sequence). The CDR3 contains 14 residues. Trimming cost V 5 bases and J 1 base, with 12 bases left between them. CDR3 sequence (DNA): TGTGCCAGCAGTGAGGGGGACTTGTCCTACGAGCAGTACTTC. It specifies CASSEGDLSYEQYF.

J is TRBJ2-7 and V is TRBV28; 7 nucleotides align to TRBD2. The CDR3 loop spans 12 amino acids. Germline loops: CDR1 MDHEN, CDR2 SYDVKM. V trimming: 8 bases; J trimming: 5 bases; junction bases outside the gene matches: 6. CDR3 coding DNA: TGTGCCAGCGGCGGGGGTTGGGACGAGCAGTACTTC. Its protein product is CASGGGWDEQYF. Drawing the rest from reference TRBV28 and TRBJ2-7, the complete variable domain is DVKVTQSSRYLVKRTGEKVFLECVQDMDHENMFWYRQDPGLGLRLIYFSYDVKMKEKGDIPEGYSVSREKKERFSLILESASTNQTSMYLCASGGGWDEQYFGPGTRLTVT.